This TCR beta chain is from a study of cytomegalovirus exposure and HLA in healthy donors (dated by TCRdb to about 2017). About the study as a whole: An earlier analysis of approximately 640 of the donors reported 250 to 300 Gb of sequence data and 117 million unique TCR beta sequences from 190 million or so T cells. About 310 gigabases of sequencing data and 80 million or so unique TCR sequences were included in an early release covering around 650 HLA-typed donors. Of the roughly 420 genotyped donors, 75% to 85% were placed in the genetic ancestry cluster associated with self-reported Caucasian donors. The study was designed to test whether signatures of past pathogen exposure could be identified by cataloging public T cell receptors. The study profiled the T cell repertoires of hundreds of subjects by immunosequencing and related them to cytomegalovirus serostatus. Besides the first cohort of hundreds of subjects, a separate validation cohort made up of 90 to 150 different subjects was used. High-throughput TCR immunosequencing, statistical association of individual TCRs with disease status, and machine learning were combined to predict cytomegalovirus infection status. In a later analysis, previously published TCR beta repertoires from 550 to 700 donors were re-analyzed and high-resolution HLA genotyping was added so that TCR occurrence patterns could be studied. The later analysis used no new phenotypic data to find candidate immune exposures, relying instead on TCR beta sequences and their occurrence across donors. To decide whether each TCR beta V gene segment behaved as functional or pseudogenic, an earlier analysis of approximately 620 of the donors relied on high-throughput TCR beta sequencing. Donor age, sex, ethnicity and CMV serostatus were collected together with the repertoire data. Genome-wide SNP genotypes for about three fifths of the roughly 700 donors were used in a later genetic analysis, which treated that subset as a discovery cohort. All discovery cohort repertoires had been generated on a single sequencing platform. Both class I and class II loci were covered by HLA typing, at four-digit resolution. The number of typed donors differed by locus: about 629-630 for A, B, C, DRB1 and DQB1; 500 to 550 for DQA1; fewer than 610 for DPA1; and 400 to 480 for DPB1. Five DR-DQ haplotypes were treated as single units for association and clustering because of strong linkage in the cohort. Across about 370 genotyped donors of the cohort, an average of about 240,000 unique TCR beta nucleotide sequences per donor were sequenced, and 15% to 20% of those sequences were non-productive.

The cohort was made up of several hundred healthy bone marrow donors. All cohort members were sampled while nominally healthy, although unrecorded immune exposures were likely present. The donor tested CMV seronegative, placing the donor among the 350 or so seronegative members of the cohort. Every donor gave a peripheral blood sample, and the peripheral blood mononuclear cells from that sample were used for TCR beta sequencing. The Qiagen DNeasy Blood Extraction Kit was used to extract genomic DNA from the blood cell samples. Turning to this clone: The clone's antigen remains unknown. No clone much larger than this one lies a single base away; base qualities are absent.

Library preparation used the immunoSEQ multiplex PCR assay. For the multiplex PCR, a mixture combining 60 forward primers for TCR Vbeta segments and 13 reverse primers for TCR Jbeta segments was used. A multiplex PCR assay on genomic DNA amplified the CDR3 region of rearranged TCR beta genes. Amplified TCR beta libraries were sequenced as 87-base-pair reads on the Illumina HiSeq System. Processing in the source paper ran as follows. Across the 500 to 850 repertoires, a later analysis counted tens of millions of unique TCR beta chains, roughly 11 million of which were shared by at least two donors. Raw reads were error-corrected and collapsed into unique sequences by a nearest-neighbor algorithm in which closely related sequences were merged to remove PCR and sequencing errors. To assign V, D and J gene segments, CDR3 sequences were aligned to IMGT reference sequences. Each retained sequence needed at least a six-nucleotide match to both a V gene segment and a J gene segment. Rearrangements were classified as productive when the CDR3 lacked stop codons and remained in frame with V and J, and all other rearrangements were classified as non-productive. Following IMGT convention, CDR3 was defined as the stretch from the second conserved V-encoded cysteine up to the conserved J-encoded phenylalanine. The earlier analysis of some 600 of the donors excluded sequences that lacked an unambiguous match to a single V gene segment. In an earlier analysis of some 590 of the donors, a V segment was called functional when productive rearrangements were above 56.7%, and segregating when the standard deviation between donors exceeded 5%. A statistical classification framework was built for diagnosing cytomegalovirus status from the catalog of TCR beta chain sequences. V and J gene assignment, in a later analysis, came from comparing TCR nucleotide sequences with IMGT/GENE-DB human TR gene sequences. The TCRdist pipeline was used in a later analysis to assign CDR3 sequences and most-parsimonious VDJ recombination scenarios. In a later analysis, each TCR beta chain was defined by its CDR3 amino acid sequence together with its V-gene family, and reads without a unique V-gene family were excluded. To address suspected cross-contamination and a sequencing artifact, a later analysis removed a few hundred highly shared, low-generation-probability nucleotide sequences. A later analysis calculated a clonal expansion index for each public chain from normalized within-repertoire ranks of inferred template counts. Generation probabilities in a later analysis came from a VDJ recombination model fitted to out-of-frame rearrangements, and those results were checked against IGoR. A later analysis scored TCR-TCR, TCR-HLA and TCR-CMV co-occurrence with hypergeometric tests, applying a repertoire-size bias correction to TCR pairs. False discovery rates were estimated in a later analysis by permuting HLA or CMV assignments 20 times. In a later analysis, co-occurring TCRs were grouped using DBSCAN, with TCRdist sequence similarity added in when clustering inside HLA-allele-positive subsets. Co-occurrence clustering excluded repertoires with fewer than 30,000 or more than 120,000 public chains, plus five with anomalous nucleotide sharing. The source is immuneACCESS, and TCRdb retained only in-frame sequences with V and J called. Part of the clones is not carried over; for the studies checked, unresolved V genes explain less than half of this, and the remainder is unexplained. The V and J calls and clone size are taken from that table; D and trimming were inferred from the DNA. This sample has roughly 150,000 clones in its table, and 80% to 85% of those were observed once. The ten largest clonotypes hold about 2% of the sample.

What the work shows at the level of the full study, not this receptor alone: Most TCR sequences were observed very rarely across donors, whereas some public TCRs were present in many individuals. According to a later genetic analysis, donors in an Asian-associated ancestry cluster had fewer N-insertions in productive TCRs than the approximately 630-donor mean. In an earlier analysis of more than 450 of the donors, most TCR beta V segments were observed in productive rearrangements about 90% or about 30% of the time, broadly matching IMGT annotations. The only immune exposure information available for the cohort was CMV serostatus. The authors suggested that the approach could potentially be extended to other disease states and immunological phenotypes. The study gave a list of around 170 TCR beta chains associated with cytomegalovirus. Specific HLA alleles were associated with more than 15,000 TCR beta sequences at a false discovery rate of 0.05 in a later analysis. A later analysis found that most CMV-associated TCR beta chains appeared HLA-restricted, with HLA associations seemingly driven largely by CMV exposure. In this cohort, only TCR beta chains were sequenced, and detectable features were limited by the absence of alpha or paired-chain data. A later genetic analysis associated a missense DCLRE1C variant with V-gene and J-gene trimming of TCR beta chains, and an independent cohort replicated the association. Correlated functional status among segregating V segments might reflect linkage disequilibrium, but an unknown experimental factor could not be ruled out. In vitro tests confirmed that a few of the cytomegalovirus-associated TCR beta chains recognize cytomegalovirus antigens. A cluster of highly shared sequence variants was judged likely to be a technical artifact of the sequencing pipeline. Because counts were too low, more than 15 rarely observed V segments, including chromosome 9 orphons, were left out of the earlier analysis of a few hundred of the donors. The classifier was reported to diagnose cytomegalovirus status with high specificity and sensitivity in both the original and validation cohorts. Strong co-occurrence of HLA alleles, especially DR and DQ, made assigning TCR associations to individual alleles difficult. Sequencing depth was assumed to be roughly uniform across donors in the presence/absence analyses, though that assumption may not hold. Compared with equally common non-associated chains, HLA-associated TCR beta chains in a later analysis were more clonally expanded and had lower generation probabilities. A further reported finding was that TCR beta sequences accurately predicted the HLA-A and HLA-B alleles for most subjects in the first cohort. In a later analysis, several top co-occurrence clusters were reported to appear linked to parvovirus B19, influenza, CMV and Epstein-Barr virus. HLA typing was unavailable for some donors at each locus, so association tests used only the typed subset. In a later analysis, the rate of TCR association differed among HLA loci, with DRB1 alleles having the most associated TCRs and HLA-C alleles having the fewest.

The sequence derives from a male donor in good health and CMV-seronegative. Sequenced: PBMCs.

The bases are TGTGCCAGCAGACCTCGACAGGGGGCTGATGAAAAACTGTTTTTT. The encoded protein is CASRPRQGADEKLFF. This chain is built from TRBV6-5 and TRBJ1-4; 10 bases in the middle match TRBD1. V and J are trimmed by 6 bases and 6 bases, and the gene matches miss 7 bases of the junction. The germline V gene specifies MNHEY as CDR1 and SVGAGI as CDR2. The CDR3, from cysteine to phenylalanine, totals 15 residues. The sequence is cut down to CDR3 DNA, 45 bases in frame from base 1.